These T cell receptor beta chains were read from a single sample in a study of spatial heterogeneity in lung cancer. A single record per CDR3 protein comes from TCRdb applying MiXCR to the 5' RACE reads. The data show 15,000 to 20,000 distinct CDR3 sequences, over 15% seen once. Sequencing used PBMCs, obtained at surgery. These receptors came from a male donor with early-stage non-small cell lung cancer. CDR3s include the opening cysteine and the closing phenylalanine or tryptophan. Each record gives: CDR3 length, V gene, clone size, J gene, D gene, CDR3 protein, CDR3 DNA. A D gene is named only where the DNA matches it firmly. Not every row has a clone size; where given, it reads once, few, many or a size class.

14	TRBV6-2/TRBV6-3	few	TRBJ2-7	TRBD2	CASGTWTSLYEQYF	TGTGCCAGCGGGACTTGGACTAGTTTATACGAGCAGTACTTC
17	TRBV6-2/TRBV6-3	.	TRBJ1-6	.	CASSHGPAGGHNSPLHF	TGTGCCAGCAGCCACGGACCGGCTGGGGGTCATAATTCACCCCTCCACTTT
13	TRBV12-3/TRBV12-4	.	TRBJ2-5	.	CASSLGDQETQYF	TGTGCCAGCAGTTTAGGGGACCAAGAGACCCAGTACTTC
18	TRBV4-1	.	TRBJ2-5	TRBD2	CASSQDRNGAGAQETQYF	TGCGCCAGCAGCCAAGATCGAAACGGAGCGGGAGCTCAGGAGACCCAGTACTTC
14	TRBV24-1	.	TRBJ2-1	.	CATSDHQGYNEQFF	TGTGCCACCAGTGATCACCAGGGCTACAATGAGCAGTTCTTC
12	TRBV10-3	few	TRBJ1-2	.	CAISVEGGGYTF	TGTGCCATCAGTGTTGAGGGGGGTGGCTACACCTTC
14	TRBV2	.	TRBJ2-4	TRBD1	CASTKTGGSDIQYF	TGTGCCAGCACCAAGACAGGGGGCTCGGACATTCAGTACTTC
16	TRBV5-1	.	TRBJ1-3	.	CASSFRPAGPGNTIYF	TGCGCCAGCAGCTTTCGGCCCGCGGGGCCTGGAAACACCATATATTTT
16	TRBV5-1	.	TRBJ2-1	.	CASSLAQGGPGNEQFF	TGCGCCAGCAGCTTGGCCCAAGGGGGGCCGGGGAATGAGCAGTTCTTC
13	TRBV12-3/TRBV12-4	few	TRBJ1-1	.	CASNSEPNTEAFF	TGTGCCAGTAACAGTGAACCGAACACTGAAGCTTTCTTT
15	TRBV7-3	many	TRBJ2-2	.	CASSPTGTNTGELFF	TGTGCCAGCAGCCCGACAGGAACGAACACCGGGGAGCTGTTTTTT
14	TRBV6-5	.	TRBJ2-7	TRBD1	CASSYWDRGYEQYF	TGTGCCAGCAGTTACTGGGACAGGGGCTACGAGCAGTACTTC
12	TRBV2	many	TRBJ1-6	.	CASSEPPRPLHF	TGTGCCAGCAGTGAGCCCCCCCGACCCCTCCACTTT
18	TRBV10-3	.	TRBJ2-3	TRBD2	CAISESRGLAGRTDTQYF	TGTGCCATCAGTGAGTCAAGGGGACTAGCGGGGCGCACAGATACGCAGTATTTT
16	TRBV5-1	few	TRBJ1-6	TRBD1	CASSPGTGGANSPLHF	TGCGCCAGCAGCCCCGGGACAGGGGGTGCCAATTCACCCCTCCACTTT
13	TRBV25-1	few	TRBJ1-1	TRBD1	CASSGQGDTEAFF	TGTGCCAGCAGTGGACAGGGGGACACTGAAGCTTTCTTT
16	TRBV7-9	few	TRBJ2-3	TRBD1	CASTGRQGSSTDTQYF	TGTGCCAGCACGGGCCGACAGGGCTCAAGCACAGATACGCAGTATTTT
13	TRBV10-3	many	TRBJ1-5	.	CAISDASNQPQHF	TGTGCCATCAGTGATGCGAGCAATCAGCCCCAGCATTTT
15	TRBV9	.	TRBJ2-1	TRBD1	CASSVRGQGIHEQFF	TGTGCCAGCAGCGTACGAGGACAGGGGATTCATGAGCAGTTCTTC
14	TRBV6-1	many	TRBJ1-5	.	CASIAGDRNQPQHF	TGTGCCAGCATAGCTGGGGATCGTAATCAGCCCCAGCATTTT
16	TRBV20-1	.	TRBJ2-1	.	CSARDLKRSTYNEQFF	TGCAGTGCTAGAGATCTGAAGCGTAGTACGTACAATGAGCAGTTCTTC
15	TRBV12-3/TRBV12-4	few	TRBJ2-5	.	CASSLGLADQETQYF	TGTGCCAGCAGTTTAGGTTTAGCGGACCAAGAGACCCAGTACTTC
17	TRBV6-5	.	TRBJ1-2	.	CASSYRSASAANYGYTF	TGTGCCAGCAGTTACCGAAGCGCCTCCGCGGCGAACTATGGCTACACCTTC
13	TRBV29-1	large	TRBJ2-7	.	CSVVAGWWYEQYF	TGCAGCGTTGTGGCAGGGTGGTGGTACGAGCAGTACTTC
16	TRBV2	many	TRBJ1-2	TRBD1	CASRETGTGGLDGYTF	TGTGCCAGCAGAGAAACCGGGACAGGGGGCCTGGATGGCTACACCTTC
12	TRBV12-3/TRBV12-4	few	TRBJ2-7	.	CASKGVRVEQYF	TGTGCCAGCAAAGGGGTCCGTGTTGAGCAGTACTTC
16	TRBV19	many	TRBJ1-1	.	CASSIEMGVVNTEVFF	TGTGCCAGTAGTATAGAGATGGGGGTGGTGAACACTGAAGTTTTCTTT
16	TRBV5-1	medium-sized	TRBJ1-2	.	CASSHRESGDNYGYTF	TGCGCCAGCAGCCATCGAGAGTCGGGAGACAACTATGGCTACACCTTC
12	TRBV7-9	many	TRBJ2-7	.	CASSLSGDEQYF	TGTGCCAGCAGCCTCTCGGGAGACGAGCAGTACTTC
15	TRBV5-1	many	TRBJ2-1	.	CASSLLGETYNEQFF	TGCGCCAGCAGCTTGCTCGGGGAAACCTACAATGAGCAGTTCTTC
11	TRBV2	few	TRBJ2-4	.	CASRGGRELYF	TGTGCCAGCAGAGGTGGCAGGGAATTATACTTC
13	TRBV5-6	few	TRBJ2-7	.	CASSPQGGGKQYF	TGTGCCAGCAGCCCTCAGGGGGGAGGAAAGCAGTACTTC
12	TRBV18	many	TRBJ2-2	.	CASSPATGELFF	TGTGCCAGCTCACCAGCCACCGGGGAGCTGTTTTTT
14	TRBV7-9	few	TRBJ2-5	.	CASSLVPGLETQYF	TGTGCCAGCAGCTTAGTACCAGGGCTAGAGACCCAGTACTTC
11	TRBV12-3/TRBV12-4	once	TRBJ1-1	.	CASSMSTEAFF	TGTGCCAGCAGCATGAGCACTGAAGCTTTCTTT
15	TRBV7-6	.	TRBJ2-2	.	CASSLGGRNTGELFF	TGTGCCAGCAGCTTAGGCGGCCGAAACACCGGGGAGCTGTTTTTT
14	TRBV6-5	.	TRBJ1-1	.	CASRAPGPETEAFF	TGTGCCAGCAGAGCGCCCGGGCCCGAAACTGAAGCTTTCTTT
12	TRBV30	many	TRBJ2-5	.	CAWSPTLETQYF	TGTGCCTGGAGTCCGACTCTAGAGACCCAGTACTTC
12	TRBV7-6	many	TRBJ2-3	.	CASSLATDTQYF	TGTGCCAGCAGCTTAGCCACAGATACGCAGTATTTT
14	TRBV12-3/TRBV12-4	many	TRBJ1-5	TRBD1	CASSSDRGVQPQHF	TGTGCCAGCAGTTCCGACAGGGGCGTGCAGCCCCAGCATTTT
15	TRBV6-6	many	TRBJ2-3	TRBD2	CASSYPSGDTDTQYF	TGTGCCAGCAGTTACCCTAGCGGTGACACAGATACGCAGTATTTT